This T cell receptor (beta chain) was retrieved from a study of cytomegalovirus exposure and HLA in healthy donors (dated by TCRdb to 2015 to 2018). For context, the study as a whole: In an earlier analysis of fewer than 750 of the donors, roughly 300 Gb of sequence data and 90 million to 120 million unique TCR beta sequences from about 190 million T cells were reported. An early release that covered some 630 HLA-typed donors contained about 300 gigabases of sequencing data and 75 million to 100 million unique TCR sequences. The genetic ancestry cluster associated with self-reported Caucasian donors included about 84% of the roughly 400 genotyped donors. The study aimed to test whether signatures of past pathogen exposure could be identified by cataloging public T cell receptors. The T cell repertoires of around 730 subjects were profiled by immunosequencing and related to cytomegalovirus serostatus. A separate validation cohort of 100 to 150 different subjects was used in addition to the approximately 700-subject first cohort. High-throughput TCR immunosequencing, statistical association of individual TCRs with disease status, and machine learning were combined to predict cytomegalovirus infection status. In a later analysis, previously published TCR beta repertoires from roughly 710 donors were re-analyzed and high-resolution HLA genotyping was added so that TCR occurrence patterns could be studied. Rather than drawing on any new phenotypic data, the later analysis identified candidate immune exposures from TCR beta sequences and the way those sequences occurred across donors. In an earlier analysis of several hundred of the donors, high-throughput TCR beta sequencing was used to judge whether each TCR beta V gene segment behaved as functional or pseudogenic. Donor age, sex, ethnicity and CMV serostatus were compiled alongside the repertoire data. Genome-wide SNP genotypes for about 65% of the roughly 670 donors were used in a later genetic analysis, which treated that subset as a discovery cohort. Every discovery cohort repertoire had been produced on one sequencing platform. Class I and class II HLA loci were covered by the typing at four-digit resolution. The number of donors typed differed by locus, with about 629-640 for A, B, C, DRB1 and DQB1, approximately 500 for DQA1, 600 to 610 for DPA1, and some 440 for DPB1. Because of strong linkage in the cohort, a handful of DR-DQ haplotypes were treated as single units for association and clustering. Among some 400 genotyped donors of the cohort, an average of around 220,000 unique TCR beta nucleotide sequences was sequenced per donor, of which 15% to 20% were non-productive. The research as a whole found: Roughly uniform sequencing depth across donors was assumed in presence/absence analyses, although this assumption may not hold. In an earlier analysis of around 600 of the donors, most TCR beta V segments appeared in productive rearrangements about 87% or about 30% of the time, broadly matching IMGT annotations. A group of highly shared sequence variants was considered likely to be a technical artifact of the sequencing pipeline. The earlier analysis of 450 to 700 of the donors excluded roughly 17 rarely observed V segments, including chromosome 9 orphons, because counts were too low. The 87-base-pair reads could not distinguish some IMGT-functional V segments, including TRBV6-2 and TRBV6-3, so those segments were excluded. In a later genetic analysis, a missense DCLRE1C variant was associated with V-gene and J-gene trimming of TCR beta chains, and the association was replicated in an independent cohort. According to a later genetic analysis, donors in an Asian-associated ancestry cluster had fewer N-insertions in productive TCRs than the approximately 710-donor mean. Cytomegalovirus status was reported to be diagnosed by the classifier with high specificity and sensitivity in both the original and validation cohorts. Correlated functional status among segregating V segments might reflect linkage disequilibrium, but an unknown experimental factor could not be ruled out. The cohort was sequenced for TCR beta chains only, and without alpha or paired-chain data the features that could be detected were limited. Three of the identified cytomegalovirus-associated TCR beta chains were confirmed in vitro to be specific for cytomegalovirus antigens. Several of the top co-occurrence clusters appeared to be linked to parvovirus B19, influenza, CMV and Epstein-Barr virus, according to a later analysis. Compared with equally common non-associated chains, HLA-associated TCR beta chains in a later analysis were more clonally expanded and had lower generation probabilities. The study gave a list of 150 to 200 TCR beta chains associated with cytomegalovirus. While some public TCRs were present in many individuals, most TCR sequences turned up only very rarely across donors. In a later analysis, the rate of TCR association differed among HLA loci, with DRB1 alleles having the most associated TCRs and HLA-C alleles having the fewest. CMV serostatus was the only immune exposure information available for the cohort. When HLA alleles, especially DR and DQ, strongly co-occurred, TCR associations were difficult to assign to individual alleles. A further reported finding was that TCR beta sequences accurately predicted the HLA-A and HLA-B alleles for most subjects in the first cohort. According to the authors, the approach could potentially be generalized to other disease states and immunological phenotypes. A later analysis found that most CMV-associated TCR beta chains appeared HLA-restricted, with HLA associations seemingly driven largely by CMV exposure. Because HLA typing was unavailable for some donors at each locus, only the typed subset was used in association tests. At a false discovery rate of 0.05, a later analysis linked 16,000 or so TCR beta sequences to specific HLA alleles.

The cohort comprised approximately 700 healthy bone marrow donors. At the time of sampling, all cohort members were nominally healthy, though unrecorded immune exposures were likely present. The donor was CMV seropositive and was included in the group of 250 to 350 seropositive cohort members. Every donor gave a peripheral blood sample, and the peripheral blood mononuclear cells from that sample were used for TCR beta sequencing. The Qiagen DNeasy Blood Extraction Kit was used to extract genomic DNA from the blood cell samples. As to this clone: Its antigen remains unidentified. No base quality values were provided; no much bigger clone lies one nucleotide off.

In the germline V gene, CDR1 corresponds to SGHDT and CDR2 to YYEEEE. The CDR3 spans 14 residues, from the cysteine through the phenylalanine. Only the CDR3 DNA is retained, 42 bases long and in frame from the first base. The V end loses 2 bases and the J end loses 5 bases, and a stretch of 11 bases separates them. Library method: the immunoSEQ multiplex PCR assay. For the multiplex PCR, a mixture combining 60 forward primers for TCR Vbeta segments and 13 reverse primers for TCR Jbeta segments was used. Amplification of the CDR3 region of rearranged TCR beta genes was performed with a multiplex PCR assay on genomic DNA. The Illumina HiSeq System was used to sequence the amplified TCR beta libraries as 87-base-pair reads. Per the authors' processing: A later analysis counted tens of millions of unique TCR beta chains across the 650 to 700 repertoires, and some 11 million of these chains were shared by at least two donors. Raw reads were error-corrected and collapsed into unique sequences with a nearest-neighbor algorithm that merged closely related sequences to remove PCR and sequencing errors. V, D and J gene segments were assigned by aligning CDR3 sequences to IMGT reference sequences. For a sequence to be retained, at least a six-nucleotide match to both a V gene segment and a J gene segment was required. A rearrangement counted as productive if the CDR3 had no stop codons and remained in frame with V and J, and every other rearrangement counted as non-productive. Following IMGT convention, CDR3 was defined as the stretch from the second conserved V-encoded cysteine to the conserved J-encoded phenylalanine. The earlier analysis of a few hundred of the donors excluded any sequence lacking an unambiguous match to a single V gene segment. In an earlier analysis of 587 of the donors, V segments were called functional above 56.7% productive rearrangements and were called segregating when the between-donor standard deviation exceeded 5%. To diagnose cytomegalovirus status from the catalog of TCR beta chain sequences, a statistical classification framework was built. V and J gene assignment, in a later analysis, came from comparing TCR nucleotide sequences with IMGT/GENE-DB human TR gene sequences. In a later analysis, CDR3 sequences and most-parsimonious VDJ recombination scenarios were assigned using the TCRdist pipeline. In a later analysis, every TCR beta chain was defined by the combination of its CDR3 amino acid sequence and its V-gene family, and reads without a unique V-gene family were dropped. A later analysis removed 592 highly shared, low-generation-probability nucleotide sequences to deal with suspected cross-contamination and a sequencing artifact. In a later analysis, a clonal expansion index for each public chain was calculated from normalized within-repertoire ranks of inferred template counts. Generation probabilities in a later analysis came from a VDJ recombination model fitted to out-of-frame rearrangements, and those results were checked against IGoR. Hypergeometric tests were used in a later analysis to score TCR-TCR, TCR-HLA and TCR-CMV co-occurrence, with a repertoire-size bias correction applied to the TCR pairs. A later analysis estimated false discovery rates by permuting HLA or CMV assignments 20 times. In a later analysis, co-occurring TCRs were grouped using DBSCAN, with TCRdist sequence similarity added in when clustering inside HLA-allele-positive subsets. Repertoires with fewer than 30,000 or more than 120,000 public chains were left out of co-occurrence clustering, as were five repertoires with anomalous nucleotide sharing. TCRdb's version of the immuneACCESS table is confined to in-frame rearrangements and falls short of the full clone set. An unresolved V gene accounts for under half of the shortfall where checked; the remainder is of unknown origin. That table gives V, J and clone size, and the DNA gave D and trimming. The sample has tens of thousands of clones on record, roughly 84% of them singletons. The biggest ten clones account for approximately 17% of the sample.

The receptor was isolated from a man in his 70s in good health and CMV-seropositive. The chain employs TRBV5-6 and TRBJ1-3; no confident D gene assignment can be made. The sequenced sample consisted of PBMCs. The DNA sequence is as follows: TGTGCCAGCAGCTTTGTCATGACTAGAAACACCATATATTTT. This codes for CASSFVMTRNTIYF.